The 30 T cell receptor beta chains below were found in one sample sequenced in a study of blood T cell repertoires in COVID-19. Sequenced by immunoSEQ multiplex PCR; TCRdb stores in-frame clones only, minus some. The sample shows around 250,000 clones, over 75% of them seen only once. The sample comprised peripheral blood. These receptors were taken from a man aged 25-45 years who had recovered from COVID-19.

CDR3 coding DNA: TGTGCCAGCAGCTTGTCTGTAATGTTAGGGGACAGCAAGGCCTATGGCTACACCTTC. Encoded protein: CASSLSVMLGDSKAYGYTF. The chain couples TRBV7-9 to TRBJ1-2, with 7 bases lining up with TRBD1. This CDR3 contains 19 residues. V was clipped by 3 bases and J by 4 bases; unmatched bases: 20. The V gene's germline CDR1 is SEHNR and CDR2 FQNEAQ (reference sequence).

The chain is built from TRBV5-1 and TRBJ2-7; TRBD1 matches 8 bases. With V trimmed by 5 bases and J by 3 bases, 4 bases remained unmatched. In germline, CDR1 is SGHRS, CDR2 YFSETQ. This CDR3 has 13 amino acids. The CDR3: CASSFDRGYEQYF. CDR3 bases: TGCGCCAGCAGTTTCGACAGGGGCTACGAGCAGTACTTC.

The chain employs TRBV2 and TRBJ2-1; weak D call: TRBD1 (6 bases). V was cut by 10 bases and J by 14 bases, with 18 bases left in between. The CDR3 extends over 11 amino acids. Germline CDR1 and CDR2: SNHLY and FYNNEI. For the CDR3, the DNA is TGTGCCACCCAGGTTCAGGGGAGTAAGTTCTTC. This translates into CATQVQGSKFF.

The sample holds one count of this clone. CDR3 residues: CASSISPQGRSENIQYF. The CDR3 DNA reads TGTGCCAGTAGTATCTCCCCACAGGGTAGGAGTGAAAACATTCAGTACTTC. V and J are TRBV19 and TRBJ2-4, with D possibly TRBD1 on 6 matching bases. Trimming stripped 3 bases from V and 5 bases from J, with 20 bases between. The CDR3 has 17 residues. The germline CDR1 and CDR2 sequences are LNHDA and SQIVND (reference sequence).

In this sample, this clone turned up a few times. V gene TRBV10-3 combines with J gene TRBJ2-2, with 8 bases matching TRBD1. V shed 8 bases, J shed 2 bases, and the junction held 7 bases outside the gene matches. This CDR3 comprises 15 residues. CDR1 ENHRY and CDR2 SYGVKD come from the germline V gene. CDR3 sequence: CAIAGGQGNTGELFF. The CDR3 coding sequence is TGTGCCATCGCCGGTGGACAGGGAAACACCGGGGAGCTGTTTTTT.

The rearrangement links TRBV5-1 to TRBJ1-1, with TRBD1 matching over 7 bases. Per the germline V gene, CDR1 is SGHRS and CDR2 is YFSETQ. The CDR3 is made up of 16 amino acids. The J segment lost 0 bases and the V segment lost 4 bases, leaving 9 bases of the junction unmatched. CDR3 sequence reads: CASSPGTATMNTEAFF. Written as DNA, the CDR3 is TGCGCCAGCAGCCCCGGGACAGCCACCATGAACACTGAAGCTTTCTTT.

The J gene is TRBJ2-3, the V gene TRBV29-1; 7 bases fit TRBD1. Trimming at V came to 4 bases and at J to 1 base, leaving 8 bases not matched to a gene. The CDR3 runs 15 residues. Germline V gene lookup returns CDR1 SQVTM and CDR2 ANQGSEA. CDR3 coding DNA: TGCAGCGTTGTCCCAGGGGGTGTCGGCACAGATACGCAGTATTTT. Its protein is CSVVPGGVGTDTQYF.

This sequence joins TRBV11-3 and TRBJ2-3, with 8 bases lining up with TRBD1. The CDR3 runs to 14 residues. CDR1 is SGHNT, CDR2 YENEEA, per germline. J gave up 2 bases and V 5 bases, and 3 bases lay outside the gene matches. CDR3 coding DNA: TGTGCCAGCAGCCAGGACAGGGCCACAGATACGCAGTATTTT. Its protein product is CASSQDRATDTQYF.

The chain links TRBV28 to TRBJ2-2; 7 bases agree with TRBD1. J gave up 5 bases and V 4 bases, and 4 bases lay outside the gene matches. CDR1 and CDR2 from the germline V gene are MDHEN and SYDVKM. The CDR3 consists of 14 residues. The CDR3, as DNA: TGTGCCAGCAGTTCACTCAGGGGGACCGGGGAGCTGTTTTTT. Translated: CASSSLRGTGELFF.

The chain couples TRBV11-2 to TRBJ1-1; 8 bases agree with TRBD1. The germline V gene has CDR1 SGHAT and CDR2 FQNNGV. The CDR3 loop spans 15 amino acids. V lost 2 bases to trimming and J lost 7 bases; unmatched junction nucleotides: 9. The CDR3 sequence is CASSLSPQGASEAFF. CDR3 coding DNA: TGTGCCAGCAGCTTATCCCCGCAGGGGGCGAGTGAAGCTTTCTTT.

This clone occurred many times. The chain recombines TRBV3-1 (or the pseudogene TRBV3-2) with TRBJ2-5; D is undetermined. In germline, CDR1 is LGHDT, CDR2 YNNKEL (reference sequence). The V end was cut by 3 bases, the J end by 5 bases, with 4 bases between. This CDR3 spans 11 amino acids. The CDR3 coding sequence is TGTGCCAGCAGCCACAGTGAGACCCAGTACTTC. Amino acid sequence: CASSHSETQYF.

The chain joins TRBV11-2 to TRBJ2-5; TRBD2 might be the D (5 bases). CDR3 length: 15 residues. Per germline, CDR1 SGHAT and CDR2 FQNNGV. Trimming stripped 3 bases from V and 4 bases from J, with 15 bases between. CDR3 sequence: CASSLSPGGRETQYF. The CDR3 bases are TGTGCCAGCAGCTTGAGTCCTGGCGGGCGAGAGACCCAGTACTTC.

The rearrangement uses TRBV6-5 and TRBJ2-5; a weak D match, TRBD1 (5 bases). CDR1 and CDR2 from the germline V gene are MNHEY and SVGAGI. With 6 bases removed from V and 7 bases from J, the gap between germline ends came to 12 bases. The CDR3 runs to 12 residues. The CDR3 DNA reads TGTGCCAGCAGCAGGGAAGTCGCGACCCAGTACTTC. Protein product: CASSREVATQYF.

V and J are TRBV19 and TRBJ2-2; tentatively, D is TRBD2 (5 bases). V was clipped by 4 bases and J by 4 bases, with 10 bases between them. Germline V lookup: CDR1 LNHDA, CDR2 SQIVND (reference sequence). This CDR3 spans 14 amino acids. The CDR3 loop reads CASSKLASTGELFF. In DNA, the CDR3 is TGTGCCAGTAGTAAGCTAGCCAGCACCGGGGAGCTGTTTTTT.

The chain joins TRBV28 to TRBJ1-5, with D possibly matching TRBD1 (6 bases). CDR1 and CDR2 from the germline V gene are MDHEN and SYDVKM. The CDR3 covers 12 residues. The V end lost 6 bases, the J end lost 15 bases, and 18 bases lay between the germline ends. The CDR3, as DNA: TGTGCCAGCAGGCCTACGGACAGCACCTGGCATTTT. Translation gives CASRPTDSTWHF.

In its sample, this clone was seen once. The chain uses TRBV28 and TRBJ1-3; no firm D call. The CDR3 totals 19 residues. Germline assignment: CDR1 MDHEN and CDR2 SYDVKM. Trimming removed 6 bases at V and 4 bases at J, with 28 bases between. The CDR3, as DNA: TGTGCCAGCAGACTCGGGTGGGGTCCGGGAGTCCTCTCCGGAAACACCATATATTTT. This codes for CASRLGWGPGVLSGNTIYF.

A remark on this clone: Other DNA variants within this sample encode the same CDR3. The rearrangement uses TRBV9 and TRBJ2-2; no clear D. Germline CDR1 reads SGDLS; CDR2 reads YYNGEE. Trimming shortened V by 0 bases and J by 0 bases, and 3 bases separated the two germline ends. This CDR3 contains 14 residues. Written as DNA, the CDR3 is TGTGCCAGCAGCGTAGCCACGAACACCGGGGAGCTGTTTTTT. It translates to CASSVATNTGELFF.

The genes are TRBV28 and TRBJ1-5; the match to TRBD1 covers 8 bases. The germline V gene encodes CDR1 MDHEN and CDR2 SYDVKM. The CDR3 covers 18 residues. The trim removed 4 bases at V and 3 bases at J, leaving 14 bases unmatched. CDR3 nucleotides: TGTGCCAGCAGTTACGGACAGGGAAGGGTGGGGTACAATCAGCCCCAGCATTTT. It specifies CASSYGQGRVGYNQPQHF.

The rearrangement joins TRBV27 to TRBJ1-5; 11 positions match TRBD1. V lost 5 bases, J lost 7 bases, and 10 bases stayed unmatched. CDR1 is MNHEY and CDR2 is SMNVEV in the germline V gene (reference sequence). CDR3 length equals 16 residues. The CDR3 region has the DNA TGTGCCAGCAGTATCTCCGGGACAGGGGGAAGGCAGCCCCAGCATTTT. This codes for CASSISGTGGRQPQHF.

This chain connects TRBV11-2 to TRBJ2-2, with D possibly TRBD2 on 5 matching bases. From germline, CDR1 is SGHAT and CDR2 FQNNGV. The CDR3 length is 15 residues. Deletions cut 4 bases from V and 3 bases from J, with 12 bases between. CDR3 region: CASSSWSGDTGELFF. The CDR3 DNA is TGTGCCAGCAGCTCCTGGTCCGGGGACACCGGGGAGCTGTTTTTT.

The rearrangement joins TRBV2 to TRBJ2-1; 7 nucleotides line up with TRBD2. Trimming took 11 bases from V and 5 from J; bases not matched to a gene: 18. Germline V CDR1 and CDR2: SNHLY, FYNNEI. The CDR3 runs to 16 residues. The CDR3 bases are TGTGCCGCCAGCAGTGACGGACTAGACGGCCACAATGAGCAGTTCTTC. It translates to CAASSDGLDGHNEQFF.

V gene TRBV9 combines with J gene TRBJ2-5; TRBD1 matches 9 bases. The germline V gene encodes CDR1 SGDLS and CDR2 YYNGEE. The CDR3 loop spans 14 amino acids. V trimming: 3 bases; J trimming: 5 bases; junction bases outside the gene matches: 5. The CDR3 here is CASSGGQGLETQYF. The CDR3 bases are TGTGCCAGCAGCGGGGGACAGGGCTTGGAGACCCAGTACTTC.

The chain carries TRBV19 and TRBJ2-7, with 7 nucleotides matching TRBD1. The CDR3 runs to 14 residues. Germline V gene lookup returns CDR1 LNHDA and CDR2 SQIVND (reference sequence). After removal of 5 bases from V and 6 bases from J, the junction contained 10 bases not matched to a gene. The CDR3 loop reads CASSWGQTWGEQYF. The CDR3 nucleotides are TGTGCCAGTAGTTGGGGACAGACCTGGGGCGAGCAGTACTTC.

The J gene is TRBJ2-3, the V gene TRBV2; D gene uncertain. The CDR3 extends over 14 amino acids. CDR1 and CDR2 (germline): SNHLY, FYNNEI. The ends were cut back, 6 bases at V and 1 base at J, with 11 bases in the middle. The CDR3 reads CASRQEVGTDTQYF. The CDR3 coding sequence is TGTGCCAGCAGGCAAGAGGTTGGCACAGATACGCAGTATTTT.

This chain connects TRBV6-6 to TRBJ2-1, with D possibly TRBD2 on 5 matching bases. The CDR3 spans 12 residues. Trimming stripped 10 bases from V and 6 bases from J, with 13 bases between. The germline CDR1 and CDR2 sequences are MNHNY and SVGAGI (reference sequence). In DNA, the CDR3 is TGTGCCATCAAATCGGCGGGCAATGAGCAGTTCTTC. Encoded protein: CAIKSAGNEQFF.

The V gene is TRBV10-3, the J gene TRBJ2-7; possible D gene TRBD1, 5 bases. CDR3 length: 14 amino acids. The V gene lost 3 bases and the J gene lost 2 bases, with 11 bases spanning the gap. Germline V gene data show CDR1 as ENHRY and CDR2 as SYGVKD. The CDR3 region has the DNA TGTGCCATCAGTGATCAGGGTTCCCCCTACGAGCAGTACGTC. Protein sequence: CAISDQGSPYEQYV.

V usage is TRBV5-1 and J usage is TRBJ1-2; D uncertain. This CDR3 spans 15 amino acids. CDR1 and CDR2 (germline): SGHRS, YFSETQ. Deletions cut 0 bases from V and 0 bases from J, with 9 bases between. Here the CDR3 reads CASSLAGGPNYGYTF. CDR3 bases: TGCGCCAGCAGCTTGGCTGGTGGGCCTAACTATGGCTACACCTTC.

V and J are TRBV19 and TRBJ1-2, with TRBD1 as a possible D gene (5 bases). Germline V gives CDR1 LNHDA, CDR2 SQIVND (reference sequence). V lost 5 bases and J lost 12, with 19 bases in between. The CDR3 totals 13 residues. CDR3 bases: TGTGCCAGTAGTTTCTCCTCGGGGGAGGCAGACACCTTC. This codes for CASSFSSGEADTF.

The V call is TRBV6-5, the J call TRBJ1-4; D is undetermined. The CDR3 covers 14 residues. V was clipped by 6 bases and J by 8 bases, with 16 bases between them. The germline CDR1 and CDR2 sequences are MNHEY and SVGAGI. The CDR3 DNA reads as TGTGCCAGCAGCGGGGTTATGGGAAAGGAAAAACTGTTTTTT. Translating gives CASSGVMGKEKLFF.

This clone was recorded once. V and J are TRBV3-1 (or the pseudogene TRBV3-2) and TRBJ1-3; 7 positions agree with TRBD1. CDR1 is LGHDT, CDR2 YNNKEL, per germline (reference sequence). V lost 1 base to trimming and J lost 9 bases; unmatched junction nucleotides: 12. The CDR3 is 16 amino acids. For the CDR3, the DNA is TGTGCCAGCAGCCAAGGAATTACCGGCGGACAGGTCACCATATATTTT. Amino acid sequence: CASSQGITGGQVTIYF.